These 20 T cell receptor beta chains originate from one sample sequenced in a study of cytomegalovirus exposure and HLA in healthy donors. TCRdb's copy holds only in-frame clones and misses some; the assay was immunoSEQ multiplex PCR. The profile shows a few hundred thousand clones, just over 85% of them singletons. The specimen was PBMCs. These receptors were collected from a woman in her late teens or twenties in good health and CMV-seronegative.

As DNA, the CDR3 is TGCAGCGTTGTTGGGACAGGGGACCAAGAGACCCAGTACTTC. Residues: CSVVGTGDQETQYF. The J gene is TRBJ2-5, the V gene TRBV29-1; 10 bases align to TRBD1. The V and J ends lost 4 bases and 0 bases, in that order; junction bases with no gene match: 2. The V gene's germline CDR1 is SQVTM and CDR2 ANQGSEA. The CDR3 length is 14 residues. Drawing the rest from reference TRBV29-1 and TRBJ2-5, the complete variable domain is SAVISQKPSRDICQRGTSLTIQCQVDSQVTMMFWYRQQPGQSLTLIATANQGSEATYESGFVIDKFPISRPNLTFSTLTVSNMSPEDSSIYLCSVVGTGDQETQYFGPGTRLLVL.

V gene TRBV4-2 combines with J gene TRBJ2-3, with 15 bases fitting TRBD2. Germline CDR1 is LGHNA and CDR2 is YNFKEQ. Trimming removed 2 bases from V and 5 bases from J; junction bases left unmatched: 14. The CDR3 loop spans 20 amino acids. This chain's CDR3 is CASSQRTPGLAGGSQDTQYF. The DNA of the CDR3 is TGTGCCAGCAGCCAAAGAACACCGGGACTAGCGGGAGGCTCCCAAGATACGCAGTATTTT.

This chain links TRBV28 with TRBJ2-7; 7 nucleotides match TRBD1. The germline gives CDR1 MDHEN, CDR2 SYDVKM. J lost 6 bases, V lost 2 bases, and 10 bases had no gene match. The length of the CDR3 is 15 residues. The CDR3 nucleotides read TGTGCCAGCAGTTTACCGATGACAGGGCAAGGCGAGCAGTACTTC. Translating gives CASSLPMTGQGEQYF.

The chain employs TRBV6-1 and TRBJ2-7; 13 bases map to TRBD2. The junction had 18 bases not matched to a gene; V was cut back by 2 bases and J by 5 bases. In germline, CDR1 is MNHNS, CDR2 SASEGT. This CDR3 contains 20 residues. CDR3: CASSEKLWARLAGGKNEQYF. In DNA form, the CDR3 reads TGTGCCAGCAGTGAAAAGCTCTGGGCCAGACTAGCGGGGGGTAAAAACGAGCAGTACTTC.

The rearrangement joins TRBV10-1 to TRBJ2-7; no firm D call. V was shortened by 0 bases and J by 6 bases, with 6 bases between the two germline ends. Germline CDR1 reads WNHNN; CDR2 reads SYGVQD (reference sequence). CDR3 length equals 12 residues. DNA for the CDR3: TGCGCCAGCAGTGAGTCAGGAGTCGAGCAGTACTTC. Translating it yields CASSESGVEQYF.

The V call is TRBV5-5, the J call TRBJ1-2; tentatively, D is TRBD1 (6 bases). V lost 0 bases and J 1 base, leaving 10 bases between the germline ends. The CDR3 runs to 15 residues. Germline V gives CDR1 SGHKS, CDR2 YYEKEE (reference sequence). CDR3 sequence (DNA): TGTGCCAGCAGCTTGGGGGGACACGATAACTATGGCTACACCTTC. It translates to CASSLGGHDNYGYTF.

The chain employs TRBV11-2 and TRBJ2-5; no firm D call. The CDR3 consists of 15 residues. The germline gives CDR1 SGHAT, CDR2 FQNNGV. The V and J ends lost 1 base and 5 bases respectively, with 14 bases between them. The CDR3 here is CASSLGSLRKETQYF. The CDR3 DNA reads TGTGCCAGCAGCTTAGGTAGCCTCCGAAAGGAGACCCAGTACTTC.

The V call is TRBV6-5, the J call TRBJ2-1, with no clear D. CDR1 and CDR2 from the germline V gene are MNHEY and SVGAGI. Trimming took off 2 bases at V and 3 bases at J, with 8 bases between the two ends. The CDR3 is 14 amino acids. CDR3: CASSYLGNYNEQFF. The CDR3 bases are TGTGCCAGCAGTTACCTCGGTAACTACAATGAGCAGTTCTTC.

In DNA, the CDR3 is TGTGCCAGCAGCCCAGGGACTATAGTGTACCAAGAGACCCAGTACTTC. This encodes CASSPGTIVYQETQYF. This chain joins TRBV7-9 and TRBJ2-5, with TRBD2 identical over 7 bases. The germline gives CDR1 SEHNR, CDR2 FQNEAQ (reference sequence). The CDR3 spans 16 residues. V lost 5 bases to trimming and J lost 0 bases; unmatched junction nucleotides: 9.

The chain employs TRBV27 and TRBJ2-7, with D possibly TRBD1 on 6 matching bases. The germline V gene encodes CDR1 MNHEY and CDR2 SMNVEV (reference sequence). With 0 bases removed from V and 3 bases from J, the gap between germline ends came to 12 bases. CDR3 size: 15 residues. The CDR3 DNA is TGTGCCAGCAGTTTATCTGGGGGCGCAGGCTACGAGCAGTACTTC. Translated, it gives CASSLSGGAGYEQYF.

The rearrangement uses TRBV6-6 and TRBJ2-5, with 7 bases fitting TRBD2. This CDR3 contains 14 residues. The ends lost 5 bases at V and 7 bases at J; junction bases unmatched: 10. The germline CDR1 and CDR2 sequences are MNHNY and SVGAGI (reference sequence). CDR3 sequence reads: CASSVQLGEGTQYF. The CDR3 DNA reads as TGTGCCAGCAGTGTCCAGTTGGGGGAGGGGACCCAGTACTTC.

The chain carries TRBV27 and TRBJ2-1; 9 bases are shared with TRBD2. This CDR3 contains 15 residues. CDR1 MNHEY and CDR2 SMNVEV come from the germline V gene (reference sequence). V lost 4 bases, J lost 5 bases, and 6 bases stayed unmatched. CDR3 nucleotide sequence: TGTGCCAGCAGTTCCCCGACTAGCGGACACAATGAGCAGTTCTTC. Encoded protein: CASSSPTSGHNEQFF.

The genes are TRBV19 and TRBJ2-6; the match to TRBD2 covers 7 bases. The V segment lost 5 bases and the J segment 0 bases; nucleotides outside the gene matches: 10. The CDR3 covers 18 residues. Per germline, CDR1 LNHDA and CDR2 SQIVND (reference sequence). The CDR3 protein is CASSHRAGGGSGANVLTF. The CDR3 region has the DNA TGTGCCAGTAGTCATCGTGCTGGGGGGGGCTCTGGGGCCAACGTCCTGACTTTC.

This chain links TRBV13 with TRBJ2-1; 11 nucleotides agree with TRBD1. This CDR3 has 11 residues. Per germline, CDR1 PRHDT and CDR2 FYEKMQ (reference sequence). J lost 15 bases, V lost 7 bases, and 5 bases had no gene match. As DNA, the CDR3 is TGTGCCAGCAACTTTGGGACAGGGGGGTTCTTC. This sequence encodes CASNFGTGGFF.

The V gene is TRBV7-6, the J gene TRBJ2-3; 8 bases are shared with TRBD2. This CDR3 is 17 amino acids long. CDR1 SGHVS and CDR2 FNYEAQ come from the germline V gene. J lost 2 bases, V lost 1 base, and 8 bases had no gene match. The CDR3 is CASSLVQLAETTDTQYF. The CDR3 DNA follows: TGTGCCAGCAGCTTAGTCCAACTAGCGGAGACCACAGATACGCAGTATTTT.

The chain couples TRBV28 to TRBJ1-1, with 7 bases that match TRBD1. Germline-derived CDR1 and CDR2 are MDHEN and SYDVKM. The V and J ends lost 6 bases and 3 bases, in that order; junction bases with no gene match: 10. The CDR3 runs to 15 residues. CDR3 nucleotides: TGTGCCAGCAGCCTAAGGCCAGGGGGAGACACTGAAGCTTTCTTT. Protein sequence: CASSLRPGGDTEAFF. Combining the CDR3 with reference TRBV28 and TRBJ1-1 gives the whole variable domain DVKVTQSSRYLVKRTGEKVFLECVQDMDHENMFWYRQDPGLGLRLIYFSYDVKMKEKGDIPEGYSVSREKKERFSLILESASTNQTSMYLCASSLRPGGDTEAFFGQGTRLTVV.

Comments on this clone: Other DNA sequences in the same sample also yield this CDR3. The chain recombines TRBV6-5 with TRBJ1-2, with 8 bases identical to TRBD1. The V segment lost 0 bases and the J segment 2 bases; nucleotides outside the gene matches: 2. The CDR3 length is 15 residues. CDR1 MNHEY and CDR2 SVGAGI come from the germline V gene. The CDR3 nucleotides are TGTGCCAGCAGTTACTCCCCAGGGGGCAACTATGGCTACACCTTC. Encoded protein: CASSYSPGGNYGYTF.

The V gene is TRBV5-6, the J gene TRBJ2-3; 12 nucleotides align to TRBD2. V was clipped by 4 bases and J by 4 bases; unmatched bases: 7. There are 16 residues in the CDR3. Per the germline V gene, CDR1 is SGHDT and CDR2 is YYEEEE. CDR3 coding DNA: TGTGCCAGCAGCCCACCTAGCGGGGGGGTGCCAGATACGCAGTATTTT. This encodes CASSPPSGGVPDTQYF.

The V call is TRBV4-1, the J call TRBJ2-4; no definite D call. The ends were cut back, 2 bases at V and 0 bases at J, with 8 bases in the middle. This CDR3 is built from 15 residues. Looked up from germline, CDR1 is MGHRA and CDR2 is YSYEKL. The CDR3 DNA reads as TGCGCCAGCAGCCAACCTACGCTAGCCAAAAACATTCAGTACTTC. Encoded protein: CASSQPTLAKNIQYF.

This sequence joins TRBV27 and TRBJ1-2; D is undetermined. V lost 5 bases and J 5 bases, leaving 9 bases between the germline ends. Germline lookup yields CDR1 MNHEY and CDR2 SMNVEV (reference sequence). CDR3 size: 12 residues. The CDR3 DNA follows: TGTGCCAGCAGTCAAACAGATTATGGCTACACCTTC. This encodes CASSQTDYGYTF.